This record covers a single T cell receptor (beta chain). Its target is unknown. The survey-level immunoSEQ assay was used. This table comes from immunoSEQ multiplex PCR, and its TCRdb copy is limited to in-frame clones, with some not included. This sample has 30,000 or so clones; over 70% occur once, and the top ten carry about 1%. The data originate from a study of STAT5B mutations in CD4+ large granular lymphocyte leukemia. The CDR3 is 13 amino acids. Control samples were healthy donors' buffy coats. Study results and caveats: 25% of private leukemic clonotypes occurred rarely in other patients' non-leukemic repertoires.

Sequenced: CD4+ T cells from blood buffy coats. The clonotype was recovered from a human donor in good health. The chain links TRBV21-1 to TRBJ1-1. TRBV21-1 is a documented pseudogene. The CDR3 region has the DNA TGTGCCAGCAGCCCCTGTTTTGACACTGAAGCTTTCTTT. Translation: CASSPCFDTEAFF.